The 5 T cell receptor beta chains reported below all come from one sample, sequenced in a study of memory CD4+ T cells and cytomegalovirus serostatus. Assay: immunoSEQ multiplex PCR; the TCRdb copy retains only in-frame clones and omits some. The sample contains about 50,000 clones, about four fifths of which appear only once. The sort gate was single viable CD3+CD4+CD8-CD45RO+ cells for memory CD4+ T cells. Sequenced sample: memory CD4+ T cells from blood. These receptors were taken from an adult in good health and CMV-seronegative.

This CDR3 is CASIGGQESSYEQYF. The CDR3 DNA follows: TGTGCCAGCATTGGGGGGCAGGAGAGCTCCTACGAGCAGTACTTC. This chain joins TRBV28 and TRBJ2-7; D assignment may be TRBD1 or TRBD2 (6 bases each). The CDR3 spans 15 residues. The V gene lost 7 bases and the J gene lost 0 bases, with 16 bases spanning the gap. CDR1 and CDR2 from the germline V gene are MDHEN and SYDVKM.

This chain's CDR3 is CASTPHGGTTGELFF. The DNA of the CDR3 is TGTGCCAGCACCCCTCATGGGGGGACCACCGGGGAGCTGTTTTTT. V is TRBV6-1 and J is TRBJ2-2; TRBD2 might be the D (6 bases). This CDR3 spans 15 amino acids. The V end lost 7 bases, the J end lost 4 bases, and 16 bases lay between the germline ends. The germline gives CDR1 MNHNS, CDR2 SASEGT.

This clone is medium-sized within its sample. The V gene is TRBV7-9, the J gene TRBJ1-2, with 10 bases aligning to TRBD1. After removal of 5 bases from V and 5 bases from J, the junction contained 14 bases not matched to a gene. From germline, CDR1 is SEHNR and CDR2 FQNEAQ (reference sequence). This CDR3 region has 17 residues. The CDR3 DNA sequence: TGTGCCAGCAGCCCGACCCGGACAGGGGGAAGACCATATGGCTACACCTTC. Translating it yields CASSPTRTGGRPYGYTF. The full variable domain, in which reference TRBV7-9 and TRBJ1-2 provide the parts outside the CDR3, is DTGVSQNPRHKITKRGQNVTFRCDPISEHNRLYWYRQTLGQGPEFLTYFQNEAQLEKSRLLSDRFSAERPKGSFSTLEIQRTEQGDSAMYLCASSPTRTGGRPYGYTFGSGTRLTVV.

In this sample, this clone turned up once. The rearrangement links TRBV19 to TRBJ2-1, with 10 positions matching TRBD2. This CDR3 has 15 amino acids. Germline V gene sequence: CDR1 LNHDA, CDR2 SQIVND (reference sequence). The V segment lost 7 bases and the J segment 4 bases; nucleotides outside the gene matches: 7. The CDR3 loop reads CASNPGTSEYNEQFF. The DNA of the CDR3 is TGTGCCAGTAATCCCGGGACTAGCGAGTACAATGAGCAGTTCTTC. Complete variable domain (other parts from reference TRBV19 and TRBJ2-1): DGGITQSPKYLFRKEGQNVTLSCEQNLNHDAMYWYRQDPGQGLRLIYYSQIVNDFQKGDIAEGYSVSREKKESFPLTVTSAQKNPTAFYLCASNPGTSEYNEQFFGPGTRLTVL.

The CDR3 sequence is CAISSPGTGNNEQFF. The CDR3 DNA is TGTGCCATCAGCTCCCCCGGGACAGGGAACAATGAGCAGTTCTTC. The gene calls are TRBV10-3 and TRBJ2-1, with 9 bases identical to TRBD1. The CDR3 totals 15 residues. V dropped 6 bases and J dropped 5; count of bases not matched to a gene: 8. CDR1 and CDR2 (germline): ENHRY, SYGVKD.